Shown below are 28 T cell receptor beta chains from a single sample sequenced in a study of blood T cell repertoires in COVID-19. Clones were sequenced by immunoSEQ multiplex PCR, and TCRdb holds only the in-frame ones, with some missing. This table holds tens of thousands of clones, 75% to 85% found once. The sample comprised peripheral blood. These receptors were taken from a woman aged 65 to 85 with acute or convalescent COVID-19.

This chain joins TRBV14 and TRBJ2-3; possible D gene TRBD2, 5 bases. This CDR3 has 15 amino acids. V was pared by 5 bases and J by 2 bases, with 14 bases between. The V gene's germline CDR1 is SGHDN and CDR2 FVKESK. CDR3 in DNA: TGTGCCAGCAGCTACCGACGGGGAATCACAGATACGCAGTATTTT. It codes for CASSYRRGITDTQYF.

The CDR3 nucleotides read TGTGCCAGCAGCGTAGGAGGGGGAGCCGAGCAGTACTTC. It yields the protein CASSVGGGAEQYF. This chain links TRBV9 with TRBJ2-7; D might be TRBD1 (6 bases). In germline, CDR1 is SGDLS, CDR2 YYNGEE. V shed 0 bases and J shed 6 bases, with 10 bases lying between them. This CDR3 region has 13 residues.

The gene calls are TRBV7-2 and TRBJ1-1, with 7 bases identical to TRBD1. Germline V gene sequence: CDR1 SGHTA, CDR2 FQGNSA. Trimming at V came to 5 bases and at J to 3 bases, leaving 9 bases not matched to a gene. CDR3 length: 15 residues. The CDR3 protein is CASSLNGQAYTEAFF. CDR3 nucleotides: TGTGCCAGCAGCCTAAATGGACAGGCATACACTGAAGCTTTCTTT.

The chain combines TRBV7-2 with TRBJ1-5; 10 positions match TRBD1. V lost 5 bases and J lost 0; bases outside the gene matches: 7. This CDR3 is 17 amino acids long. Germline V gene lookup returns CDR1 SGHTA and CDR2 FQGNSA. CDR3 amino acids: CASSPWGTGDSNQPQHF. DNA for the CDR3: TGTGCCAGCAGCCCGTGGGGGACAGGGGATAGCAATCAGCCCCAGCATTTT.

The chain uses TRBV2 and TRBJ2-7; 10 bases are shared with TRBD1. Germline V gene lookup returns CDR1 SNHLY and CDR2 FYNNEI. This CDR3 has 16 residues. The junction had 9 bases not matched to a gene; V was cut back by 6 bases and J by 1 base. The CDR3 loop is CASRDPGQGLSYEQYF. CDR3 coding DNA: TGTGCCAGCAGGGACCCGGGACAGGGGCTTTCCTACGAGCAGTACTTC.

The chain uses TRBV9 and TRBJ2-1, with TRBD2 as a possible D gene (6 bases). Per the germline V gene, CDR1 is SGDLS and CDR2 is YYNGEE. The CDR3 runs to 16 residues. The V end lost 4 bases, the J end lost 4 bases, and 18 bases lay between the germline ends. The CDR3 loop reads CASSSSGDGGYNEQFF. DNA for the CDR3: TGTGCCAGCAGCTCCTCGGGCGACGGGGGATACAATGAGCAGTTCTTC.

J is TRBJ2-7 and V is TRBV6-2 or TRBV6-3; unclear D gene. In germline, CDR1 is MNHEY, CDR2 SVGEGT. This CDR3 region has 16 residues. The V end lost 0 bases, the J end lost 3 bases, and 15 bases lay between the germline ends. This CDR3 reads CASSYSTVVPGYEQYF. The CDR3 DNA follows: TGTGCCAGCAGTTACTCCACAGTGGTCCCTGGCTACGAGCAGTACTTC.

The chain has TRBV6-1 and TRBJ2-7; TRBD1 matches at 7 bases. Per germline, CDR1 MNHNS and CDR2 SASEGT. The ends lost 0 bases at V and 4 bases at J; junction bases unmatched: 3. CDR3 length equals 14 residues. CDR3 sequence reads: CASSEAYRGYEQYF. The CDR3 DNA reads as TGTGCCAGCAGTGAAGCATACAGGGGTTACGAGCAGTACTTC.

J is TRBJ1-1 and V is TRBV19; D unresolved. CDR3 length: 14 amino acids. V dropped 9 bases and J dropped 7 bases, with 21 bases sitting between them. Germline CDR1 and CDR2: LNHDA and SQIVND (reference sequence). As DNA, the CDR3 is TGTGCCAGAATCCTCATCCCCCACACATATGAAGCTTTCTTT. Its translation: CARILIPHTYEAFF.

The chain joins TRBV9 to TRBJ2-3, with D possibly TRBD1 on 6 matching bases. Germline CDR1 and CDR2: SGDLS and YYNGEE. V lost 0 bases and J lost 5, with 16 bases in between. The CDR3 is 16 residues long. The CDR3 reads CASSVEGRGYEDTQYF. The CDR3 nucleotides are TGTGCCAGCAGCGTAGAGGGCAGGGGCTATGAAGATACGCAGTATTTT.

The rearrangement uses TRBV7-2 and TRBJ2-1; D gene uncertain. This CDR3 is built from 15 residues. Per the germline V gene, CDR1 is SGHTA and CDR2 is FQGNSA. The V and J ends lost 1 base and 0 bases respectively, with 7 bases between them. CDR3 nucleotides: TGTGCCAGCAGCTTAGATTATTCCTCCTACAATGAGCAGTTCTTC. Its translation is CASSLDYSSYNEQFF.

The chain joins TRBV3-1 (or the pseudogene TRBV3-2) to TRBJ2-2; 7 positions match TRBD1. After removal of 9 bases from V and 0 bases from J, the junction contained 16 bases not matched to a gene. This CDR3 spans 18 amino acids. Germline CDR1 is LGHDT and CDR2 is YNNKEL (reference sequence). CDR3: CARHTISGGITNTGELFF. CDR3 nucleotides: TGTGCCAGACACACAATATCAGGGGGAATAACGAACACCGGGGAGCTGTTTTTT.

This chain uses TRBV2 with TRBJ2-7; the D gene is possibly TRBD1 (5 bases). The V end was cut by 8 bases, the J end by 4 bases, with 24 bases between. From germline, CDR1 is SNHLY and CDR2 FYNNEI. CDR3 size: 16 residues. The CDR3 loop is CASLGSARVGPYEQYF. The DNA for the CDR3 is TGTGCCAGCTTAGGGTCTGCCAGGGTGGGGCCATACGAGCAGTACTTC.

The rearrangement joins TRBV6-1 to TRBJ1-2; D uncertain. This CDR3 is built from 12 residues. Trimming removed 6 bases at V and 2 bases at J, with 7 bases between. Germline lookup yields CDR1 MNHNS and CDR2 SASEGT. The CDR3 here is CASRGANYGYTF. Here the CDR3 DNA reads TGTGCCAGCAGGGGAGCGAACTATGGCTACACCTTC.

The gene calls are TRBV27 and TRBJ1-2; no reliable D call. Germline assignment: CDR1 MNHEY and CDR2 SMNVEV (reference sequence). V lost 6 bases and J lost 4, with 12 bases in between. CDR3 length: 13 amino acids. CDR3 residues: CASRFGTAYGYTF. CDR3 DNA sequence: TGTGCCAGCAGGTTCGGCACAGCCTATGGCTACACCTTC.

This sequence joins TRBV6-5 and TRBJ1-4; 8 bases line up with TRBD1. The CDR3 is 15 residues long. Germline loops: CDR1 MNHEY, CDR2 SVGAGI. V lost 5 bases to trimming and J lost 6 bases; unmatched junction nucleotides: 8. The CDR3, as DNA: TGTGCCAGCAGTCTACCGACAGGGGTTCATGAAAAACTGTTTTTT. This translates into CASSLPTGVHEKLFF.

Here the CDR3 DNA reads TGTGCCAGTAGTCCTGGCCCCTCCTACGAGCAGTACTTC. This sequence encodes CASSPGPSYEQYF. J is TRBJ2-7 and V is TRBV19; D is unresolved. V was clipped by 5 bases and J by 0 bases, with 8 bases between them. The germline CDR1 and CDR2 sequences are LNHDA and SQIVND (reference sequence). The CDR3 has 13 residues.

The chain uses TRBV29-1 and TRBJ1-1; 8 nucleotides line up with TRBD1. V shed 4 bases and J 5 bases; nucleotides not matched to a gene: 6. This CDR3 contains 13 residues. The germline CDR1 and CDR2 sequences are SQVTM and ANQGSEA. Here the CDR3 reads CSVALQGGTEAFF. The CDR3 DNA reads TGCAGCGTTGCCCTACAGGGGGGAACTGAAGCTTTCTTT.

V gene TRBV5-6 combines with J gene TRBJ2-7, with TRBD2 matching 10 bases. The CDR3 extends over 14 amino acids. V lost 9 bases, J lost 3 bases, and 9 bases stayed unmatched. Germline CDR1 and CDR2: SGHDT and YYEEEE. CDR3 sequence (DNA): TGTGCCACCTTCCTAGCGGGGGACCTCTACGAGCAGTACTTC. It translates to CATFLAGDLYEQYF.

V and J are TRBV13 and TRBJ1-2; D call uncertain. The germline V gene has CDR1 PRHDT and CDR2 FYEKMQ (reference sequence). The germline V and J ends were trimmed by 5 bases and 6 bases, with 13 bases remaining between them. The CDR3 has 13 amino acids. The CDR3: CASSPLGRHGYTF. CDR3 in DNA: TGTGCCAGCAGCCCGCTAGGGAGGCATGGCTACACCTTC.

This chain links TRBV5-1 with TRBJ2-7; tentative D call: TRBD1 (5 bases). The V gene's germline CDR1 is SGHRS and CDR2 YFSETQ. Trimming removed 4 bases from V and 0 bases from J, with 8 bases in between. This CDR3 is 13 amino acids long. The CDR3 coding sequence is TGCGCCAGCAGCCACGACAGCTCCTACGAGCAGTACTTC. The encoded protein is CASSHDSSYEQYF.

The chain is built from TRBV21-1 and TRBJ1-2; the table gives TRBD1 as D, unverified against the DNA. TRBV21-1 is a documented pseudogene. This CDR3 contains 15 residues. The CDR3 region has the DNA TGTGCCAGCAGCAAAGTACGTAGGACAGGGAACGGCTACACCTTC. Protein sequence: CASSKVRRTGNGYTF.

The V call is TRBV7-8, the J call TRBJ2-3, with 9 nucleotides matching TRBD2. This CDR3 region has 17 residues. With V trimmed by 5 bases and J by 3 bases, 12 bases remained unmatched. The V gene's germline CDR1 is SGHVS and CDR2 FQNEAQ. CDR3 residues: CASSPRGGSMGTDTQYF. The CDR3 DNA reads as TGTGCCAGCAGCCCGCGGGGGGGGAGTATGGGTACAGATACGCAGTATTTT.

The chain combines TRBV7-9 with TRBJ1-1; D remains ambiguous. The CDR3 contains 14 residues. The V end lost 1 base, the J end lost 3 bases, and 9 bases lay between the germline ends. Germline V gives CDR1 SEHNR, CDR2 FQNEAQ (reference sequence). Here the CDR3 reads CASSLDDGYTEAFF. For the CDR3, the DNA is TGTGCCAGCAGCTTAGACGACGGGTACACTGAAGCTTTCTTT.

This chain's CDR3 is CASSAMGTGGTEAFF. The CDR3 DNA is TGTGCCAGCAGCGCCATGGGGACAGGGGGCACTGAAGCTTTCTTT. The V call is TRBV9, the J call TRBJ1-1; 11 positions agree with TRBD1. This CDR3 is 15 amino acids long. The V gene's germline CDR1 is SGDLS and CDR2 YYNGEE. V lost 3 bases, J lost 4 bases, and 5 bases stayed unmatched.

This clone was observed once. The V and J genes are TRBV5-1 and TRBJ1-2; 7 bases are a match to TRBD1. This CDR3 comprises 13 residues. CDR1 and CDR2 from the germline V gene are SGHRS and YFSETQ. The ends lost 4 bases at V and 2 bases at J; junction bases unmatched: 2. The CDR3, as DNA: TGCGCCAGCAGCAAGGGACAGAACTATGGCTACACCTTC. It encodes CASSKGQNYGYTF.

The chain combines TRBV4-3 with TRBJ1-2, with 7 bases fitting TRBD1. Per germline, CDR1 LGHNA and CDR2 YSLEER. With 1 base clipped from V and 5 bases from J, the junction kept 10 bases outside the gene matches. CDR3 size: 16 residues. CDR3 in amino acids: CASSQATTGDRYGYTF. DNA of the CDR3: TGCGCCAGCAGCCAAGCGACTACAGGGGATAGATATGGCTACACCTTC.

The V gene is TRBV12-3 or TRBV12-4, the J gene TRBJ1-2; D gene uncertain. The V gene lost 5 bases and the J gene lost 6 bases, with 10 bases spanning the gap. There are 12 residues in the CDR3. The CDR3 region has the DNA TGTGCCAGCAGTCCCGGGTTGGATGGCTACACCTTC. Encoded protein: CASSPGLDGYTF.